Sequencing of this TCR beta chain was carried out in a study of graft-versus-host responses after intestinal transplantation. About the research overall: Isolated intestinal, liver-intestinal, or multivisceral transplants were what recipients had.

This CDR3 has 14 amino acids. Germline CDR1 and CDR2: MDHEN and SYDVKM. V was shortened by 4 bases and J by 0 bases, with 8 bases between the two germline ends. Assay used: immunoSEQ multiplex PCR; TCRdb lists only in-frame clones, some missing. The sample records fewer than 100,000 clones, approximately 85% being singletons. The rearrangement links TRBV28 to TRBJ2-3; D call uncertain. The source is a human patient who received an intestinal transplant, so some T cells may come from the graft donor. The source material was PBMCs, sampled 255 days after intestinal transplant. The CDR3 loop is CASSSVRSTDTQYF. CDR3 bases: TGTGCCAGCAGTTCGGTCAGGAGCACAGATACGCAGTATTTT.